The sequence of this T cell receptor (beta chain) was determined in a study of cytomegalovirus exposure and HLA in healthy donors. The germline V gene encodes CDR1 LGHNA and CDR2 YSLEER. V shed 1 base and J 1 base; nucleotides not matched to a gene: 1. This CDR3 contains 16 residues. PCR employed 60 Vbeta and 13 Jbeta primers. Profiling relied on immunoSEQ multiplex PCR, and the TCRdb table lists in-frame clones only, not all of them. Of some 60,000 clones in the sample, approximately 80% were seen once. Regarding this clone: The antigen is unknown.

Whole-study findings and limits: Reported findings show TCR beta sequences accurately forecast HLA-A and HLA-B alleles in most subjects. Later analysis indicated greater clonal expansion among HLA-associated TCR beta chains than among equally common other chains.

The specimen was PBMCs. The rearrangement links TRBV4-3 to TRBJ2-3; TRBD2 matches 11 bases. The sequence derives from a male donor in good health and CMV-seronegative. The DNA of the CDR3 is TGCGCCAGCAGCCAAGGGGGACTAGCGGGCACAGATACGCAGTATTTT. As protein: CASSQGGLAGTDTQYF.